Listed below are T cell receptor beta chains from one sample, sequenced in a study of CD8+ T cells in alopecia areata. Repertoires were generated with immunoSEQ multiplex PCR, while TCRdb's copy carries only in-frame clones and drops some. The data hold 200,000 to 250,000 clones, with under 80% observed a single time. The sequenced sample was CD4+ T cells sorted from blood, obtained at week 0. The receptors originated from a human donor with alopecia areata. The CDR3 runs from the conserved cysteine through the conserved F or W.

j_call v_call cdr3_aa
TRBJ1-6 TRBV6-5 CASRPRNSPLHF
TRBJ2-3 TRBV5-1 CASLLNPDTDTQYF
TRBJ2-3 TRBV7-2 CASSLSGLLDTQYF
TRBJ1-1 TRBV5-6 CASTLSGVAEAFF
TRBJ1-3 TRBV5-1 CASRHLTGNTIYF
TRBJ2-2 TRBV9 CASSVDMSPRLGELFF
TRBJ2-1 TRBV27 CASSGPGQGGPSSYNEQFF
TRBJ1-2 TRBV4-1 CASSPNTGGAAGGYTF
TRBJ2-1 TRBV27 CASSPLAGATNSYNEQFF
TRBJ2-3 TRBV27 CASSLRVWDTQYF
TRBJ2-5 TRBV5-1 CASSFDRDHTQETQYF
TRBJ2-3 TRBV29-1 CSAGPTTDTQYF
TRBJ1-4 TRBV6-5 CASSNAGGLEKLFF
TRBJ2-1 TRBV11-1 CASSERTGGSYNEQFF
TRBJ1-2 TRBV6-5 CASSQNRAYGYTF
TRBJ2-7 TRBV18 CASSPPVTYEQYF
TRBJ2-3 TRBV2 CASSEGRSDTQYF
TRBJ1-4 TRBV29-1 CSVEVLQGNEKLFF
TRBJ2-2 TRBV5-1 CASSPGQSATGELFF
TRBJ1-2 TRBV15 CATSRDLRNYGYTF
TRBJ2-5 TRBV10-3 CAISPSQGGRETQYF
TRBJ2-3 TRBV5-1 CASSLAGDSDTQYF
TRBJ1-6 TRBV7-3 CASSLSPGAGSPLHF
TRBJ1-2 TRBV29-1 CSVGVSSYGYTF
TRBJ2-1 TRBV5-5 CASSSQNSFGEQFF
TRBJ2-2 TRBV30 CAWRPGTGELFF
TRBJ2-6 TRBV7-3 CASSHGGGPVGANVLTF
TRBJ1-1 TRBV5-1 CASSTDRGNTEAFF
TRBJ1-1 TRBV30 CAWSPFTDAEAFF
TRBJ1-5 TRBV30 CAWSEVPGAQHF
TRBJ1-4 TRBV30 CAWSAYGQRGEKLFF
TRBJ1-6 TRBV30 CAWGQGHNSPLHF
TRBJ1-6 TRBV30 CAWIRAYNSPLHF
TRBJ2-1 TRBV5-4 CASSDKRNSGTRNEQFF
TRBJ2-1 TRBV5-1 CASSLENEQFF
TRBJ2-1 TRBV7-9 CASSFGVGGSYNEQFF
TRBJ2-7 TRBV7-8 CASSLRRTVQGEQYF
TRBJ1-4 TRBV29-1 CSARTTNEKLFF
TRBJ2-3 TRBV9 CASSIMMDTQYF
TRBJ1-6 TRBV30 CAWNSNNSPLHF
TRBJ2-3 TRBV5-1 CASSLGGTDTQYF
TRBJ2-3 TRBV29-1 CSCGGDTQYF
TRBJ1-6 TRBV9 CASSSRTGDNSPLHF
TRBJ2-7 TRBV7-2 CASSLAGPPHYEQYF
TRBJ2-5 TRBV4-2 CASARERGAWETQYF
TRBJ1-6 TRBV5-6 CASSFPQGQSPLHF
TRBJ1-1 TRBV29-1 CSVQPGGTPNEAFF
TRBJ2-3 TRBV20-1 CSASKDTQYF
TRBJ2-1 TRBV6-6 CASSPGGGPVVNEQFF
TRBJ1-5 TRBV29-1 CSVKAGHNQPQHF
TRBJ2-4 TRBV10-3 CAISDRAKNIQYF
TRBJ2-5 TRBV25-1 CASSEGLDLRETQYF
TRBJ2-5 TRBV7-2 CASSLWDNQGAQYF
TRBJ2-1 TRBV7-3 CASSPNPGAGNNEQFF